Listed here are 25 T cell receptor beta chains from one sample, sequenced in a study of blood T cells in healthy people across ages (dated by TCRdb to the mid-2010s). The method was 5' RACE. Sequenced on an Illumina HiSeq 2500. The second PCR ran for about 7 to 11 cycles and used a J-beta primer mix along with a sample-barcoded 5' primer. Through fastp at Q25 and MiXCR, TCRdb rebuilt clones from the public reads, retaining in-frame beta chains. Rows are unified per CDR3 protein, each entry keeping the most common DNA and genes. This sample gives 2 million or so distinct CDR3 sequences in total; 40% to 55% of them show up just once. Over 2% of the sample is held by the ten biggest clonotypes. Sequencing was done on a sample of blood. The receptors originated from a woman in her thirties or forties in good health.

This clonotype was picked up a small number of times. The rearrangement joins TRBV6-5 to TRBJ2-3, with unresolved D. The CDR3 runs 13 residues. Trimming took off 2 bases at V and 5 bases at J, with 8 bases between the two ends. Germline V gives CDR1 MNHEY, CDR2 SVGAGI. The CDR3 bases are TGTGCCAGCAGTTACGACCGTCTAGATACGCAGTATTTT. It translates to CASSYDRLDTQYF.

This clonotype was recorded only once. The J gene is TRBJ2-4, the V gene TRBV2, with D perhaps being TRBD1 or TRBD2 (5 bases each). The CDR3 covers 17 residues. Trimming left V 1 base short and J 0 bases short, with 13 bases between. Germline V gene data show CDR1 as SNHLY and CDR2 as FYNNEI. CDR3 residues: CASSEGDGPIAKNIQYF. In DNA, the CDR3 is TGTGCCAGCAGTGAAGGGGACGGCCCTATAGCCAAAAACATTCAGTACTTC.

Concerning this clonotype: Since a much larger clone is just one base distant, this may be a read error. This chain connects TRBV12-3 or TRBV12-4 to TRBJ2-5; a possible D gene is TRBD1 (6 bases). The CDR3 has 13 amino acids. Trimming took off 5 bases at V and 7 bases at J, with 14 bases between the two ends. Here the CDR3 reads CASSRGTSGTQYF. CDR3 in DNA: TGTGCCAGCAGTCGAGGGACATCCGGGACCCAGTACTTC.

To note about this clonotype: It may be a read error: a sequence one base away is much more abundant. The chain combines TRBV7-2 with TRBJ2-1, with D perhaps being TRBD1 or TRBD2 (5 bases each). There are 14 residues in the CDR3. CDR1 and CDR2 (germline): SGHTA, FQGNSA. V shed 8 bases and J shed 2 bases, with 13 bases lying between them. This CDR3 reads CASGRDLPYNEQFF. The CDR3 DNA reads TGTGCCAGCGGACGGGACCTTCCCTACAATGAGCAGTTCTTC. Variable domain in full (rest from reference TRBV7-2 and TRBJ2-1): GAGVSQSPSNKVTEKGKDVELRCDPISGHTALYWYRQSLGQGLEFLIYFQGNSAPDKSGLPSDRFSAERTGGSVSTLTIQRTQQEDSAVYLCASGRDLPYNEQFFGPGTRLTVL.

The rearrangement links TRBV6-2 or TRBV6-3 to TRBJ2-3, with a weak D call TRBD2 (5 bases). From germline, CDR1 is MNHEY and CDR2 SVGEGT. With 7 bases removed from V and 5 bases from J, the gap between germline ends came to 13 bases. CDR3 length equals 13 residues. The CDR3 region is CASNIAPRDTQYF. The CDR3 DNA is TGTGCCAGCAACATAGCGCCTAGAGATACGCAGTATTTT.

Only a few counts were recorded for this clonotype. This chain connects TRBV20-1 to TRBJ2-3; tentatively, D is TRBD2 (7 bases). The CDR3 length is 12 residues. V lost 5 bases and J 7 bases, leaving 13 bases between the germline ends. CDR1 is DFQATT, CDR2 SNEGSKA, per germline (reference sequence). DNA for the CDR3: TGCAGTGCTGGGGGGGCTGGGAATACGCAGTATTTT. Translated, it gives CSAGGAGNTQYF.

A few counts support this clonotype. The CDR3, as DNA: TGTGCCAGCTCACCAAATGCGGAGACCCAGTACTTC. Amino acid sequence: CASSPNAETQYF. The chain combines TRBV18 with TRBJ2-5; no clear D gene. This CDR3 has 12 residues. V was cut by 2 bases and J by 5 bases, with 6 bases left in between. Germline V gene lookup returns CDR1 KGHSH and CDR2 LQKENI.

This clonotype has more than one count but fewer than ten. CDR3 protein: CSVETGANYGYTF. The DNA for the CDR3 is TGCAGCGTTGAGACAGGGGCGAACTATGGCTACACCTTC. This chain links TRBV29-1 with TRBJ1-2, with 8 bases fitting TRBD1. This CDR3 comprises 13 residues. V trimming: 3 bases; J trimming: 2 bases; junction bases outside the gene matches: 2. Per the germline V gene, CDR1 is SQVTM and CDR2 is ANQGSEA.

This clonotype was picked up a small number of times. The V and J genes are TRBV4-1 and TRBJ2-7; D might be TRBD2 (6 bases). With 4 bases removed from V and 4 bases from J, the gap between germline ends came to 17 bases. The CDR3 is made up of 15 amino acids. Per the germline V gene, CDR1 is MGHRA and CDR2 is YSYEKL. The CDR3 DNA reads as TGCGCCAGCAGCCCCGGGCCTCTCGGGGGATACGAGCAGTACTTC. As protein: CASSPGPLGGYEQYF.

The V gene is TRBV5-1, the J gene TRBJ1-2; 8 bases align to TRBD1. This CDR3 comprises 16 residues. The V segment lost 2 bases and the J segment 3 bases; nucleotides outside the gene matches: 9. Per the germline V gene, CDR1 is SGHRS and CDR2 is YFSETQ. This CDR3 is CASSLTPGGEDYGYTF. The CDR3 nucleotides are TGCGCCAGCAGCTTAACCCCAGGGGGCGAGGACTATGGCTACACCTTC.

This sequence joins TRBV5-4 and TRBJ1-2; perhaps TRBD1 as D (6 bases). V lost 2 bases and J lost 3, with 11 bases in between. Germline CDR1 SGHNT, CDR2 YYREEE (reference sequence). CDR3 length: 14 residues. The CDR3 is CASSFAGDDYGYTF. CDR3 DNA: TGTGCCAGCAGCTTTGCAGGGGACGACTATGGCTACACCTTC. Based on the CDR3 plus reference TRBV5-4 and TRBJ1-2, the full variable domain is ETGVTQSPTHLIKTRGQQVTLRCSSQSGHNTVSWYQQALGQGPQFIFQYYREEENGRGNFPPRFSGLQFPNYSSELNVNALELDDSALYLCASSFAGDDYGYTFGSGTRLTVV.

The V gene is TRBV21-1, the J gene TRBJ2-1; the table's D call TRBD1 went unverified against the DNA. TRBV21-1 is a pseudogene locus. The CDR3 spans 21 residues. The CDR3 DNA follows: TGTGCCAGCAGCAAACCACGGGGACAGGGTTCAGACGGGGGCTCCTACAATGAGCAGTTCTTC. It yields the protein CASSKPRGQGSDGGSYNEQFF.

The rearrangement uses TRBV20-1 and TRBJ2-1; TRBD1 might be the D (6 bases). V shed 6 bases and J shed 6 bases, with 18 bases lying between them. CDR1 DFQATT and CDR2 SNEGSKA come from the germline V gene (reference sequence). This CDR3 contains 14 residues. This chain's CDR3 is CSAGHRDHFNEQFF. DNA of the CDR3: TGCAGTGCGGGACACCGGGATCATTTCAATGAGCAGTTCTTC.

This clonotype was counted a few times. This chain joins TRBV12-3 or TRBV12-4 and TRBJ2-6; tentatively, D is TRBD1 (6 bases). Trimming took 4 bases from V and 1 from J, leaving 11 bases between them. This CDR3 is 16 amino acids long. The CDR3 protein is CASSWQGLSGANVLTF. Written as DNA, the CDR3 is TGTGCCAGCAGTTGGCAGGGGTTGTCTGGGGCCAACGTCCTGACTTTC.

J is TRBJ1-1 and V is TRBV6-2 or TRBV6-3; the match to TRBD1 covers 7 bases. Germline V CDR1 and CDR2: MNHEY, SVGEGT. The CDR3 covers 15 residues. Losses at the gene ends were 2 bases for V and 1 base for J; bases not matched to a gene: 4. The CDR3: CASSYTGDKNTEAFF. The CDR3 region has the DNA TGTGCCAGCAGTTACACAGGGGATAAGAACACTGAAGCTTTCTTT.

The rearrangement joins TRBV12-3 or TRBV12-4 to TRBJ1-2, with D maybe TRBD1 (5 bases). This CDR3 region has 14 residues. Trimming pared 5 bases from V and 4 bases from J, leaving 14 bases between. The CDR3 nucleotides are TGTGCCAGCAGTGCCTCCGGGGCAGGCTATGGCTACACCTTC. This encodes CASSASGAGYGYTF.

Written as DNA, the CDR3 is TGTGCCAGCAGTGGCGACAGGGATCGTGGACTAAACTATGGCTACACCTTC. It specifies CASSGDRDRGLNYGYTF. The chain carries TRBV6-1 and TRBJ1-2, with TRBD1 matching over 7 bases. The CDR3 sequence is 17 residues long. Germline values: CDR1 MNHNS, CDR2 SASEGT. V lost 4 bases and J lost 2; bases outside the gene matches: 13.

Comment on this clonotype: The junction does not match germline at one end; this may be a read error. The chain combines TRBV29-1 with TRBJ2-1; no reliable D call. This CDR3 spans 11 amino acids. CDR1 is SQVTM and CDR2 is ANQGSEA in the germline V gene. CDR3 sequence reads: CCVAETNEQFF. The CDR3 DNA reads TGCTGCGTCGCCGAAACCAATGAGCAGTTCTTC.

This clonotype was seen only a few times. The V gene is TRBV9, the J gene TRBJ1-2; 8 positions match TRBD1. The germline CDR1 and CDR2 sequences are SGDLS and YYNGEE. The V and J ends lost 5 bases and 5 bases, in that order; junction bases with no gene match: 8. CDR3 length equals 14 residues. Here the CDR3 reads CASSDRGRSYGYTF. In nucleotides, the CDR3 is TGTGCCAGCAGTGACAGGGGTAGGAGTTATGGCTACACCTTC.

The chain employs TRBV9 and TRBJ1-4, with TRBD1 as a possible D gene (5 bases). This CDR3 has 16 amino acids. The germline V gene has CDR1 SGDLS and CDR2 YYNGEE. V lost 2 bases to trimming and J lost 0 bases, with 11 bases between them. The CDR3 loop is CASSVTRGATNEKLFF. The CDR3 nucleotides are TGTGCCAGCAGCGTGACCCGGGGGGCAACTAATGAAAAACTGTTTTTT.

This clonotype has a handful of counts. In DNA, the CDR3 is TGCAGTGCTAGAGTTTCGCGGGGCGTCTTGAAGACCCAGTACTTC. Translation: CSARVSRGVLKTQYF. This chain uses TRBV20-1 with TRBJ2-5; TRBD2 is a possible D gene (6 bases). The CDR3 covers 15 residues. The V end lost 1 base, the J end lost 6 bases, and 18 bases lay between the germline ends. The germline V gene has CDR1 DFQATT and CDR2 SNEGSKA (reference sequence).

The table lists this clonotype with many counts. The chain links TRBV7-2 to TRBJ1-2; the match to TRBD1 covers 7 bases. Germline values: CDR1 SGHTA, CDR2 FQGNSA. The length of the CDR3 is 12 residues. The J segment lost 8 bases and the V segment lost 4 bases, leaving 4 bases of the junction unmatched. CDR3 region: CASSSGGRGYTF. The CDR3 region has the DNA TGTGCCAGCAGCTCAGGGGGAAGAGGCTACACCTTC.

This chain links TRBV12-5 with TRBJ1-2; D is unresolved. Germline V gene sequence: CDR1 LGHNT, CDR2 FRNRAP. The V gene lost 7 bases and the J gene lost 3 bases, with 9 bases spanning the gap. The CDR3 consists of 12 residues. CDR3 nucleotides: TGTGCTAGTGCCGACGGCTACTATGGCTACACCTTC. As protein: CASADGYYGYTF.

CDR3 loop: CASRTGGRGYTF. For the CDR3, the DNA is TGTGCCAGCAGGACAGGGGGCAGAGGCTACACCTTC. The chain links TRBV6-5 to TRBJ1-2; 10 bases are a match to TRBD1. V lost 6 bases to trimming and J lost 8 bases; unmatched junction nucleotides: 3. This CDR3 region has 12 residues. Germline CDR1 is MNHEY and CDR2 is SVGAGI.

The V and J genes are TRBV7-3 and TRBJ2-6; the match to TRBD1 covers 8 bases. The junction had 9 bases not matched to a gene; V was cut back by 2 bases and J by 0 bases. Germline V gene lookup returns CDR1 SGHTA and CDR2 FQGTGA. The CDR3 is 19 amino acids. CDR3 sequence (DNA): TGTGCCAGCAGCTTACCCGGGACAGGCCTAAACTCTGGGGCCAACGTCCTGACTTTC. It is translated as CASSLPGTGLNSGANVLTF. Complete variable domain (other parts from reference TRBV7-3 and TRBJ2-6): GAGVSQTPSNKVTEKGKYVELRCDPISGHTALYWYRQSLGQGPEFLIYFQGTGAADDSGLPNDRFFAVRPEGSVSTLKIQRTERGDSAVYLCASSLPGTGLNSGANVLTFGAGSRLTVL.